This passage covers 23 T cell receptor beta chains from one sample sequenced in a study of shared clonotypes between healthy human individuals. Sequenced by immunoSEQ multiplex PCR; TCRdb stores in-frame clones only, minus some. Of more than 1,200,000 clones in the sample, roughly 98.5% were seen once. Sequencing input: naive CD4+ T cells sorted from blood. The subset is: CD45RA+ positively selected. These receptors were taken from a young man in good health.

This clone occurred once. The chain combines TRBV9 with TRBJ2-1, with 7 positions matching TRBD1. V shed 6 bases and J 6 bases; nucleotides not matched to a gene: 6. The germline CDR1 and CDR2 sequences are SGDLS and YYNGEE. The CDR3 covers 13 residues. CDR3 DNA: TGTGCCAGCAATGGCAGGGGGAGCAATGAGCAGTTCTTC. This translates into CASNGRGSNEQFF.

The V and J genes are TRBV6-1 and TRBJ1-4; a weak D match, TRBD1 (6 bases). V lost 4 bases and J lost 1, with 10 bases in between. CDR1 and CDR2 from the germline V gene are MNHNS and SASEGT. The CDR3 loop spans 15 amino acids. The CDR3 sequence is CASSGQGITNEKLFF. The CDR3 coding sequence is TGTGCCAGCAGTGGGCAGGGGATAACTAATGAAAAACTGTTTTTT.

V usage is TRBV28 and J usage is TRBJ1-2; no clear D gene. CDR1 MDHEN and CDR2 SYDVKM come from the germline V gene. This CDR3 has 15 amino acids. The V end lost 1 base, the J end lost 2 bases, and 11 bases lay between the germline ends. In nucleotides, the CDR3 is TGTGCCAGCAGTTTATCACTAGCCAGAAACTATGGCTACACCTTC. It yields the protein CASSLSLARNYGYTF.

A single count supports this clone. V is TRBV11-1 and J is TRBJ2-5, with D perhaps TRBD2 (6 bases). The CDR3 extends over 16 amino acids. Germline V CDR1 and CDR2: SGHAT, FQDESV (reference sequence). V was pared by 5 bases and J by 1 base, with 17 bases between. This CDR3 reads CASSRVRSGFQETQYF. The CDR3 bases are TGTGCCAGCAGCCGAGTTCGTAGCGGTTTCCAAGAGACCCAGTACTTC.

This sequence joins TRBV28 and TRBJ2-1, with TRBD1 matching 7 bases. The CDR3 is made up of 12 amino acids. V gave up 5 bases and J gave up 13 bases; unmatched junction bases: 8. CDR1 MDHEN and CDR2 SYDVKM come from the germline V gene. CDR3 sequence: CASSGGRDSQFF. The CDR3 DNA reads TGTGCCAGCAGTGGTGGTCGGGACAGTCAGTTCTTC.

The rearrangement joins TRBV19 to TRBJ2-7, with D perhaps matching TRBD2 (6 bases). Trimming left V 2 bases short and J 5 bases short, with 13 bases between. There are 14 residues in the CDR3. In germline, CDR1 is LNHDA, CDR2 SQIVND (reference sequence). For the CDR3, the DNA is TGTGCCAGTAGTATATCGCTAGCGCGGGACGAGCAGTACTTC. As protein: CASSISLARDEQYF. Variable domain in full (rest from reference TRBV19 and TRBJ2-7): DGGITQSPKYLFRKEGQNVTLSCEQNLNHDAMYWYRQDPGQGLRLIYYSQIVNDFQKGDIAEGYSVSREKKESFPLTVTSAQKNPTAFYLCASSISLARDEQYFGPGTRLTVT.

The J gene is TRBJ2-7, the V gene TRBV4-3, with D possibly matching TRBD1 (6 bases). V was cut by 0 bases and J by 3 bases, with 18 bases left in between. This CDR3 is built from 17 residues. The germline V gene encodes CDR1 LGHNA and CDR2 YSLEER. The CDR3 region has the DNA TGCGCCAGCAGCCAAGAATACGGTGGGGGCTGGAGCTACGAGCAGTACTTC. Translated, it gives CASSQEYGGGWSYEQYF.

The chain links TRBV18 to TRBJ2-7; 12 bases are a match to TRBD1. V trimming: 8 bases; J trimming: 4 bases; junction bases outside the gene matches: 6. Looked up from germline, CDR1 is KGHSH and CDR2 is LQKENI. CDR3 size: 14 residues. CDR3 amino acids: CASRGTGGRYEQYF. CDR3 sequence (DNA): TGTGCCAGCCGCGGGACAGGGGGCCGATACGAGCAGTACTTC.

J is TRBJ2-7 and V is TRBV7-9; 7 positions agree with TRBD2. Germline V gene data show CDR1 as SEHNR and CDR2 as FQNEAQ (reference sequence). V shed 5 bases, J shed 5 bases, and the junction held 18 bases outside the gene matches. The CDR3 has 17 amino acids. The CDR3 sequence is CASSAAGGSSLIHEQYF. In nucleotides, the CDR3 is TGTGCCAGCAGCGCAGCGGGCGGGAGTAGCTTGATCCACGAGCAGTACTTC.

The V call is TRBV27, the J call TRBJ1-4; no clear D gene. Trimming pared 3 bases from V and 6 bases from J, leaving 8 bases between. The CDR3 covers 13 residues. CDR1 is MNHEY and CDR2 is SMNVEV in the germline V gene (reference sequence). This CDR3 is CASSLTGDEKLFF. CDR3 coding DNA: TGTGCCAGCAGTTTGACTGGGGATGAAAAACTGTTTTTT.

The chain has TRBV25-1 and TRBJ2-3; no definite D call. CDR1 and CDR2 (germline): MGHDK, SYGVNS. The CDR3 sequence is 14 residues long. Trimming left V 4 bases short and J 6 bases short, with 14 bases between. The CDR3 sequence is CASSGDSKRDTQYF. The CDR3 DNA is TGTGCCAGCAGTGGAGACTCAAAACGGGATACGCAGTATTTT.

The J gene is TRBJ1-2, the V gene TRBV7-2; 9 nucleotides line up with TRBD1. The CDR3 runs 13 residues. The J segment lost 8 bases and the V segment lost 5 bases, leaving 6 bases of the junction unmatched. Looked up from germline, CDR1 is SGHTA and CDR2 is FQGNSA. DNA of the CDR3: TGTGCCAGCAGCCCTGACAGGGGGAAAGGCTACACCTTC. It translates to CASSPDRGKGYTF.

The chain links TRBV14 to TRBJ2-1; 8 bases align to TRBD1. Trimming cost V 6 bases and J 6 bases; bases outside gene matches: 7. This CDR3 is 14 amino acids long. Germline CDR1 SGHDN, CDR2 FVKESK. CDR3 bases: TGTGCCAGCAGGGCGCCAGGGGGCTTCAATGAGCAGTTCTTC. Translation gives CASRAPGGFNEQFF.

Comments on this clone: At one of its ends the junction is not consistent with the germline gene, which may arise from a read error. The rearrangement links TRBV5-4 to TRBJ2-3; 7 bases are a match to TRBD1. The germline V gene encodes CDR1 SGHNT and CDR2 YYREEE (reference sequence). This CDR3 spans 12 amino acids. The CDR3 is CASSNTGQTTFF. The CDR3 DNA sequence: TGTGCCAGCAGTAATACGGGACAGACGACCTTTTTT.

This chain uses TRBV4-3 with TRBJ1-4, with TRBD1 identical over 9 bases. After removal of 0 bases from V and 5 bases from J, the junction contained 7 bases not matched to a gene. Germline V CDR1 and CDR2: LGHNA, YSLEER. This CDR3 region has 17 residues. The CDR3 DNA is TGCGCCAGCAGCCAAGATGGCCAAACAGGGGGCAATGAAAAACTGTTTTTT. It specifies CASSQDGQTGGNEKLFF.

The rearrangement links TRBV18 to TRBJ2-7; D unresolved. The germline V gene has CDR1 KGHSH and CDR2 LQKENI. V gave up 2 bases and J gave up 3 bases, with 14 bases separating them. The CDR3 sequence is 15 residues long. CDR3: CASSPAQVLDYEQYF. The CDR3 DNA reads as TGTGCCAGCTCACCAGCTCAGGTCTTAGACTACGAGCAGTACTTC.

The chain links TRBV6-5 to TRBJ2-7; D is possibly TRBD2 (6 bases). The CDR3 is made up of 14 amino acids. V was shortened by 7 bases and J by 3 bases, with 16 bases between the two germline ends. CDR1 is MNHEY, CDR2 SVGAGI, per germline. The CDR3 region is CASTSSPGVYEQYF. The CDR3 DNA reads TGTGCCAGCACCTCCTCCCCGGGGGTCTACGAGCAGTACTTC.

The chain has TRBV15 and TRBJ2-3; D is unresolved. Germline V gives CDR1 LNHNV, CDR2 YYDKDF (reference sequence). V lost 0 bases, J lost 4 bases, and 14 bases lay in between. The CDR3 extends over 16 amino acids. CDR3 region: CATSREVGSTADTQYF. CDR3 nucleotide sequence: TGTGCCACCAGCAGAGAGGTCGGGTCGACGGCAGATACGCAGTATTTT. The whole variable domain, filled in from reference TRBV15 and TRBJ2-3, reads DAMVIQNPRYQVTQFGKPVTLSCSQTLNHNVMYWYQQKSSQAPKLLFHYYDKDFNNEADTPDNFQSRRPNTSFCFLDIRSPGLGDTAMYLCATSREVGSTADTQYFGPGTRLTVL.

Notes on this clone: The junction departs from germline at one end; a sequencing error may be responsible. V is TRBV7-7 and J is TRBJ2-1; TRBD2 matches at 9 bases. The CDR3 extends over 15 amino acids. The germline CDR1 and CDR2 sequences are SSHAT and FNYEAQ (reference sequence). The CDR3 DNA is TGTGCTAGCAGCCTTACTAGCGGGCTCTACAATGAGCAGTTCTTC. Encoded protein: CASSLTSGLYNEQFF. Based on the CDR3 plus reference TRBV7-7 and TRBJ2-1, the full variable domain is GAGVSQSPRYKVTKRGQDVTLRCDPISSHATLYWYQQALGQGPEFLTYFNYEAQPDKSGLPSDRFSAERPEGSISTLTIQRTEQRDSAMYRCASSLTSGLYNEQFFGPGTRLTVL.

This sequence joins TRBV5-4 and TRBJ1-2, with D possibly being TRBD1 (5 bases). Germline assignment: CDR1 SGHNT and CDR2 YYREEE (reference sequence). The CDR3 is made up of 13 amino acids. V was cut by 9 bases and J by 2 bases, with 14 bases left in between. CDR3 sequence (DNA): TGTGCCACCCGCGGCAGGGTGAACTATGGCTACACCTTC. Translating gives CATRGRVNYGYTF.

The chain couples TRBV11-3 to TRBJ2-7, with a tentative D call TRBD2 (6 bases). CDR3 length equals 13 residues. Between the trimmed V and J ends, which lost 6 bases and 3 bases, there was a span of 12 bases. CDR1 and CDR2 from the germline V gene are SGHNT and YENEEA. CDR3 region: CASSHSGHYEQYF. DNA of the CDR3: TGTGCCAGCAGTCATAGCGGCCACTACGAGCAGTACTTC. The full variable domain, rest sourced from reference TRBV11-3 and TRBJ2-7, is EAGVVQSPRYKIIEKKQPVAFWCNPISGHNTLYWYLQNLGQGPELLIRYENEEAVDDSQLPKDRFSAERLKGVDSTLKIQPAELGDSAVYLCASSHSGHYEQYFGPGTRLTVT.

The V and J genes are TRBV7-2 and TRBJ2-3; D call uncertain. V lost 5 bases and J lost 0, with 9 bases in between. Germline loops: CDR1 SGHTA, CDR2 FQGNSA. The CDR3 spans 14 residues. As DNA, the CDR3 is TGTGCCAGCAGCACTCGGCCTAGCACAGATACGCAGTATTTT. Translated, it gives CASSTRPSTDTQYF.

V is TRBV6-1 and J is TRBJ2-7, with a weak D call TRBD1 (6 bases). The CDR3 runs to 14 residues. Trimming pared 6 bases from V and 6 bases from J, leaving 18 bases between. The germline V gene has CDR1 MNHNS and CDR2 SASEGT. This CDR3 reads CASRLRVGGIEQYF. The CDR3 nucleotides are TGTGCCAGCAGATTAAGGGTTGGGGGCATCGAGCAGTACTTC.